The next 12 T cell receptor beta chains were all read from a single sample in a study of shared clonotypes between healthy human individuals. Sequencing was performed with immunoSEQ multiplex PCR; in TCRdb, only in-frame clones are kept and a portion is missing. The sample lists about 1,900,000 clones, about 95% seen once, with 1% to 1.5% in the top ten. CD45RO-negative cells were positively selected for CCR7, leaving out terminally differentiated effector memory CD45RA+ cells. What was sequenced was naive CD8+ T cells sorted from blood. The receptors were sampled from a man between 18 and 29 years old in good health.

V usage is TRBV19 and J usage is TRBJ2-7, with TRBD2 matching over 14 bases. The V gene's germline CDR1 is LNHDA and CDR2 SQIVND (reference sequence). V lost 8 bases to trimming and J lost 6 bases; unmatched junction nucleotides: 15. The CDR3 sequence is 17 residues long. CDR3 amino acids: CASAPGTSGRSPGEQYF. CDR3 in DNA: TGTGCCAGTGCGCCCGGGACTAGCGGGAGATCCCCAGGCGAGCAGTACTTC. The full variable domain, completed using reference TRBV19 and TRBJ2-7, is DGGITQSPKYLFRKEGQNVTLSCEQNLNHDAMYWYRQDPGQGLRLIYYSQIVNDFQKGDIAEGYSVSREKKESFPLTVTSAQKNPTAFYLCASAPGTSGRSPGEQYFGPGTRLTVT.

V gene TRBV9 combines with J gene TRBJ1-1; 11 bases align to TRBD1. V was pared by 4 bases and J by 5 bases, with 4 bases of the junction left unmatched. CDR3 length: 14 residues. Germline CDR1 and CDR2: SGDLS and YYNGEE. CDR3 in DNA: TGTGCCAGCAGCACCGGACAGGGGGCAACTGAAGCTTTCTTT. This codes for CASSTGQGATEAFF.

A note on this clone: Other nucleotide sequences in the sample specify the same CDR3. The chain employs TRBV11-2 and TRBJ2-7; 7 bases map to TRBD2. Per the germline V gene, CDR1 is SGHAT and CDR2 is FQNNGV. V was clipped by 1 base and J by 2 bases; unmatched bases: 5. CDR3 size: 15 residues. Here the CDR3 DNA reads TGTGCCAGCAGCTTAGGCGGCGGGAGCACCTACGAGCAGTACTTC. Translation gives CASSLGGGSTYEQYF. Full variable domain (missing parts from reference TRBV11-2 and TRBJ2-7): EAGVAQSPRYKIIEKRQSVAFWCNPISGHATLYWYQQILGQGPKLLIQFQNNGVVDDSQLPKDRFSAERLKGVDSTLKIQPAKLEDSAVYLCASSLGGGSTYEQYFGPGTRLTVT.

This chain links TRBV2 with TRBJ1-1, with TRBD1 identical over 8 bases. This CDR3 spans 14 amino acids. Germline CDR1 SNHLY, CDR2 FYNNEI. V dropped 10 bases and J dropped 0; count of bases not matched to a gene: 7. The CDR3 is CAIPDRVMNTEAFF. The DNA of the CDR3 is TGTGCCATTCCGGACAGGGTTATGAACACTGAAGCTTTCTTT.

The V gene is TRBV30, the J gene TRBJ2-4; D unresolved. V lost 1 base and J lost 8, with 12 bases in between. From germline, CDR1 is GTSNPN and CDR2 SVGIG (reference sequence). The CDR3 contains 13 residues. This chain's CDR3 is CAWSEILLDIQYF. CDR3 DNA sequence: TGTGCCTGGAGTGAAATCCTACTGGACATTCAGTACTTC.

J is TRBJ1-1 and V is TRBV11-2; possibly TRBD1 for D (5 bases). Germline CDR1 and CDR2: SGHAT and FQNNGV. V dropped 5 bases and J dropped 0 bases, with 13 bases sitting between them. The CDR3 extends over 15 amino acids. CDR3 sequence: CASSPPGLMNTEAFF. In nucleotides, the CDR3 is TGTGCCAGCAGCCCCCCGGGACTGATGAACACTGAAGCTTTCTTT.

This chain joins TRBV10-3 and TRBJ1-2, with D tentatively TRBD1 (6 bases). CDR3 length: 14 amino acids. Germline values: CDR1 ENHRY, CDR2 SYGVKD. Trimming took 4 bases from V and 7 from J, leaving 16 bases between them. CDR3: CAISGAGARAGYTF. CDR3 nucleotide sequence: TGTGCCATCAGTGGGGCAGGGGCCCGCGCTGGCTACACCTTC.

This chain connects TRBV9 to TRBJ2-7, with D possibly matching TRBD1 (6 bases). Trimming left V 4 bases short and J 5 bases short, with 16 bases between. CDR3 length: 14 residues. Germline CDR1 and CDR2: SGDLS and YYNGEE. The CDR3 nucleotides are TGTGCCAGCAGCACCGGGACATCAGGCAACGAGCAGTACTTC. Its protein product is CASSTGTSGNEQYF.

This chain uses TRBV5-1 with TRBJ2-5; D unresolved. The germline CDR1 and CDR2 sequences are SGHRS and YFSETQ. The CDR3 extends over 11 amino acids. V shed 6 bases and J shed 3 bases, with 6 bases lying between them. DNA for the CDR3: TGCGCCAGCACCTATGAAGAGACCCAGTACTTC. Its translation is CASTYEETQYF.

Note on this clone: This sample includes further DNA sequences coding for the same CDR3. This rearrangement joins TRBV29-1 to TRBJ2-5; D ambiguous. Between the trimmed V and J ends, which lost 0 bases and 4 bases, there was a span of 6 bases. Germline CDR1 reads SQVTM; CDR2 reads ANQGSEA. The CDR3 has 12 residues. This chain's CDR3 is CSVEDLGETQYF. CDR3 DNA: TGCAGCGTTGAAGATCTTGGAGAGACCCAGTACTTC.

A remark on this clone: Other DNA variants within this sample encode the same CDR3. J is TRBJ2-7 and V is TRBV9; 11 nucleotides match TRBD2. This CDR3 has 14 amino acids. Germline loops: CDR1 SGDLS, CDR2 YYNGEE. The junction had 3 bases not matched to a gene; V was cut back by 2 bases and J by 5 bases. CDR3 region: CASSVGTSGNEQYF. CDR3 DNA: TGTGCCAGCAGCGTGGGGACTAGCGGCAACGAGCAGTACTTC.

This chain links TRBV6-5 with TRBJ1-2; the match to TRBD1 covers 9 bases. Germline V CDR1 and CDR2: MNHEY, SVGAGI. With V trimmed by 2 bases and J by 8 bases, 6 bases remained unmatched. CDR3 size: 14 residues. The CDR3 DNA reads as TGTGCCAGCAGTTACCGGGACAGGGCTGAGGGCTACACCTTC. This sequence encodes CASSYRDRAEGYTF.